The 21 T cell receptor beta chains below all came from one sample that was sequenced in a study of Ad26.COV2.S vaccination and SARS-CoV-2 variants. The treatment here: some 20 received Ad26.COV2.S at low or high dose, single or two shots; about 5 received placebo; per-sample allocation not given. Sampling took place 63 days after the first vaccine or placebo injection. Libraries were prepared by immunoSEQ multiplex PCR; TCRdb keeps only in-frame clonotypes and omits some of them. The data contain under 250,000 clones, roughly nine tenths of them singletons. The sequenced sample was peripheral blood, obtained in a trial of Ad26.COV2.S vaccine versus placebo. The receptors come from a person between 18 and 65 years old who received the Ad26.COV2.S COVID-19 vaccine or a placebo.

This clone was detected only once. The chain uses TRBV21-1 and TRBJ1-2. TRBV21-1 counts as a pseudogene. The CDR3 has 16 amino acids. The CDR3 sequence is CASSKGGNRDDYGYTF. DNA of the CDR3: TGTGCTAGCAGCAAAGGCGGGAACAGGGATGACTATGGCTACACCTTC.

This clone came up once. V usage is TRBV5-4 and J usage is TRBJ1-1; 9 bases agree with TRBD1. Germline CDR1 and CDR2: SGHNT and YYREEE (reference sequence). Germline trimming cut 3 bases from V and 6 bases from J; bases unmatched to any gene: 9. The CDR3 totals 15 residues. The CDR3 reads CASSSATGGISEAFF. The CDR3 coding sequence is TGTGCCAGCAGCTCAGCGACAGGGGGTATCTCTGAAGCTTTCTTT.

The genes are TRBV6-5 and TRBJ1-1; a possible D gene is TRBD1 (5 bases). Per germline, CDR1 MNHEY and CDR2 SVGAGI. The V gene lost 0 bases and the J gene lost 2 bases, with 13 bases spanning the gap. CDR3 length: 16 amino acids. CDR3 coding DNA: TGTGCCAGCAGTTACTCGACCGTCAGGGCCAACACTGAAGCTTTCTTT. Translating gives CASSYSTVRANTEAFF.

The gene calls are TRBV5-1 and TRBJ2-5, with a tentative D call TRBD2 (7 bases). Germline V CDR1 and CDR2: SGHRS, YFSETQ. V lost 5 bases and J 11 bases, leaving 28 bases between the germline ends. The CDR3 loop spans 16 amino acids. This CDR3 is CASSFSGDTLFRQQYF. The CDR3 region has the DNA TGCGCCAGCAGTTTCAGCGGGGACACCCTGTTCCGACAGCAGTACTTC.

The J gene is TRBJ1-3, the V gene TRBV7-9; D uncertain. The germline V and J ends were trimmed by 8 bases and 0 bases, with 11 bases remaining between them. The CDR3 covers 14 residues. Looked up from germline, CDR1 is SEHNR and CDR2 is FQNEAQ (reference sequence). CDR3 sequence (DNA): TGTGCCAGCCAACTATCGACCTCTGGAAACACCATATATTTT. Protein: CASQLSTSGNTIYF.

The rearrangement links TRBV27 to TRBJ1-6; weak D call: TRBD1 (5 bases). The germline V and J ends were trimmed by 2 bases and 0 bases, with 5 bases remaining between them. CDR3 length: 15 residues. Germline V gene lookup returns CDR1 MNHEY and CDR2 SMNVEV (reference sequence). CDR3 sequence (DNA): TGTGCCAGCAGTTTAGGGGGCTCCTATAATTCACCCCTCCACTTT. Its protein is CASSLGGSYNSPLHF.

The CDR3 bases are TGTGCCAGCGCCCCCCAGGGGGGATCGTCCTACGAGCAGTACTTC. Translated: CASAPQGGSSYEQYF. V usage is TRBV7-9 and J usage is TRBJ2-7; perhaps TRBD1 as D (7 bases). Germline CDR1 and CDR2: SEHNR and FQNEAQ (reference sequence). V lost 8 bases and J lost 1, with 18 bases in between. The CDR3 has 15 amino acids.

The gene calls are TRBV5-6 and TRBJ1-2; D not certain. Germline V gives CDR1 SGHDT, CDR2 YYEEEE. This CDR3 has 12 amino acids. The germline V and J ends were trimmed by 1 base and 8 bases, with 9 bases remaining between them. The CDR3 reads CASSLSGVGYTF. DNA for the CDR3: TGTGCCAGCAGCTTGTCCGGGGTGGGCTACACCTTC.

The chain has TRBV7-9 and TRBJ2-1, with 15 positions matching TRBD2. CDR1 is SEHNR, CDR2 FQNEAQ, per germline (reference sequence). V shed 1 base, J shed 4 bases, and the junction held 2 bases outside the gene matches. CDR3 length: 17 residues. CDR3 coding DNA: TGTGCCAGCAGCTTAGGGACTAGCGGGGGGGCGTACAATGAGCAGTTCTTC. This codes for CASSLGTSGGAYNEQFF.

The CDR3 spells CASSRDLNQPQHF. CDR3 coding DNA: TGTGCCAGCAGTAGGGATCTCAATCAGCCCCAGCATTTT. V and J are TRBV6-5 and TRBJ1-5, with D hard to call. The CDR3 consists of 13 residues. Germline-derived CDR1 and CDR2 are MNHEY and SVGAGI. V gave up 5 bases and J gave up 3 bases, with 8 bases separating them.

This rearrangement joins TRBV11-1 to TRBJ2-3; TRBD2 matches 8 bases. Trimming at V came to 5 bases and at J to 8 bases, leaving 9 bases not matched to a gene. CDR1 and CDR2 (germline): SGHAT, FQDESV (reference sequence). The CDR3 spans 14 residues. CDR3 loop: CASSGTSSQTTQYF. As DNA, the CDR3 is TGTGCCAGCAGCGGGACTAGTTCGCAGACTACGCAGTATTTT. Supplemented by reference TRBV11-1 and TRBJ2-3, the full variable domain reads EAEVAQSPRYKITEKSQAVAFWCDPISGHATLYWYRQILGQGPELLVQFQDESVVDDSQLPKDRFSAERLKGVDSTLKIQPAELGDSAMYLCASSGTSSQTTQYFGPGTRLTVL.

The chain couples TRBV6-6 to TRBJ2-4; D is unresolved. The germline gives CDR1 MNHNY, CDR2 SVGAGI (reference sequence). Trimming left V 7 bases short and J 1 base short, with 11 bases between. The CDR3 totals 14 residues. The CDR3 nucleotides read TGTGCCAGCAATGGTCCTTCCGCCAAAAACATTCAGTACTTC. This gives the protein CASNGPSAKNIQYF.

This clone showed up just once. V and J are TRBV10-3 and TRBJ2-3; 8 bases match TRBD2. The germline V gene has CDR1 ENHRY and CDR2 SYGVKD. This CDR3 is built from 12 residues. The ends lost 7 bases at V and 4 bases at J; junction bases unmatched: 1. CDR3 nucleotides: TGTGCCATCAACGGGGGGGCAGATACGCAGTATTTT. This codes for CAINGGADTQYF.

The chain is built from TRBV2 and TRBJ2-1; no clear D. V lost 8 bases to trimming and J lost 0 bases, with 14 bases between them. Germline values: CDR1 SNHLY, CDR2 FYNNEI. The length of the CDR3 is 15 residues. CDR3 nucleotide sequence: TGTGCCAGCCTAGGGCGGATGAGCTCCTACAATGAGCAGTTCTTC. It is translated as CASLGRMSSYNEQFF.

A few counts support this clone. CDR3 sequence reads: CASSQGKNQPQHF. The CDR3 DNA sequence: TGTGCCAGCAGCCAAGGGAAGAATCAGCCCCAGCATTTT. This sequence joins TRBV3-1 (or the pseudogene TRBV3-2) and TRBJ1-5, with D unclear. V was trimmed by 1 base and J by 4 bases, leaving 5 bases between them. In germline, CDR1 is LGHDT, CDR2 YNNKEL (reference sequence). The CDR3 covers 13 residues.

This clone came up a few times. J is TRBJ2-3 and V is TRBV24-1; 11 bases align to TRBD2. The CDR3 extends over 16 amino acids. With V trimmed by 4 bases and J by 4 bases, 6 bases remained unmatched. CDR1 and CDR2 from the germline V gene are KGHDR and SFDVKD. Here the CDR3 DNA reads TGTGCCACCAGTGACCCGACTAGCGGGATCTCAGATACGCAGTATTTT. Protein product: CATSDPTSGISDTQYF.

The chain recombines TRBV5-4 with TRBJ2-5; 8 nucleotides align to TRBD1. The CDR3 covers 16 residues. Germline-derived CDR1 and CDR2 are SGHNT and YYREEE (reference sequence). Trimming took 0 bases from V and 3 from J; bases not matched to a gene: 7. The CDR3 spells CASSLGMGQAEETQYF. CDR3 DNA: TGTGCCAGCAGCTTGGGTATGGGACAGGCTGAAGAGACCCAGTACTTC. Based on the CDR3 plus reference TRBV5-4 and TRBJ2-5, the full variable domain is ETGVTQSPTHLIKTRGQQVTLRCSSQSGHNTVSWYQQALGQGPQFIFQYYREEENGRGNFPPRFSGLQFPNYSSELNVNALELDDSALYLCASSLGMGQAEETQYFGPGTRLLVL.

V and J are TRBV11-2 and TRBJ2-7; 8 bases agree with TRBD2. The J segment lost 4 bases and the V segment lost 1 base, leaving 3 bases of the junction unmatched. The germline V gene has CDR1 SGHAT and CDR2 FQNNGV. CDR3 size: 14 residues. The CDR3 protein is CASSLAGGEYEQYV. The CDR3 DNA follows: TGTGCCAGCAGCTTAGCGGGGGGGGAGTACGAGCAGTACGTC.

The V gene is TRBV7-9, the J gene TRBJ2-3; D not certain. CDR3 length: 11 amino acids. Trimming pared 3 bases from V and 3 bases from J, leaving 1 base between. Per germline, CDR1 SEHNR and CDR2 FQNEAQ (reference sequence). The CDR3 reads CASSLTDTQYF. For the CDR3, the DNA is TGTGCCAGCAGCTTGACAGATACGCAGTATTTT. The full variable domain, its missing parts supplied by reference TRBV7-9 and TRBJ2-3, is DTGVSQNPRHKITKRGQNVTFRCDPISEHNRLYWYRQTLGQGPEFLTYFQNEAQLEKSRLLSDRFSAERPKGSFSTLEIQRTEQGDSAMYLCASSLTDTQYFGPGTRLTVL.

This chain links TRBV11-2 with TRBJ2-7; tentatively, D is TRBD2 (5 bases). V was cut by 1 base and J by 1 base, with 11 bases left in between. The CDR3 spans 15 residues. Germline CDR1 is SGHAT and CDR2 is FQNNGV. CDR3 nucleotides: TGTGCCAGCAGCTTAGCGACGGGAAGATCCTACGAGCAGTACGTC. Translated: CASSLATGRSYEQYV.

A single count supports this clone. The V call is TRBV19, the J call TRBJ1-4, with D perhaps matching TRBD1 (6 bases). CDR1 and CDR2 from the germline V gene are LNHDA and SQIVND (reference sequence). V was cut by 7 bases and J by 12 bases, with 21 bases left in between. The CDR3 is 14 residues long. The CDR3 DNA is TGTGCCAGTAATTCGAGGGGGGGTACCGTGGAACTGTTTTTT. Translating gives CASNSRGGTVELFF.